This T cell receptor beta chain originates from a study of preoperative IRX-2 immunotherapy in early breast cancer. Here immunoSEQ multiplex PCR was the method, and the copy in TCRdb shows in-frame clones only, minus some. The table has roughly 30,000 clones, approximately 83% seen once. This sample's treatment: preoperative locoregional IRX-2 cytokine immunotherapy. Between the trimmed V and J ends, which lost 5 bases and 1 base, there was a span of 12 bases. The CDR3 consists of 15 residues. The V gene's germline CDR1 is MNHGY and CDR2 SAAAGT. Collection took place from a patient treated with IRX-2 immunotherapy. The chain is built from TRBV6-8 and TRBJ2-1, with a tentative D call TRBD1 (6 bases). The source of this sequence is a human donor with breast cancer. The CDR3 loop is CASSKTGSSYNEQFF. The CDR3 DNA reads as TGTGCCAGCAGTAAGACAGGTAGTTCCTACAATGAGCAGTTCTTC.